The entry that follows covers one TCR beta chain sequence. Its antigen is currently not known. Base qualities are missing; no much larger clone stands one base away. The data stem from a study of cytomegalovirus exposure and HLA in healthy donors (dated by TCRdb to between 2016 and 2019). Study-level background: In an earlier analysis of roughly 500 of the donors, about 260 Gb of sequence data and 90 million to 130 million unique TCR beta sequences from 150 million to 200 million T cells were reported. Approximately 310 gigabases of sequencing data and approximately 85 million unique TCR sequences were included in an early release covering around 650 HLA-typed donors. Of the 350 to 450 genotyped donors, 81% were placed in the genetic ancestry cluster associated with self-reported Caucasian donors. The study was designed to test whether signatures of past pathogen exposure could be identified by cataloging public T cell receptors. The T cell repertoires of around 730 subjects were profiled by immunosequencing and related to cytomegalovirus serostatus. Along with the approximately 620-subject first cohort, a separate validation cohort of over a hundred different subjects was used. To predict cytomegalovirus infection status, the study brought together high-throughput TCR immunosequencing, statistical association of individual TCRs with disease status, and machine learning. A later analysis re-analyzed previously published TCR beta repertoires from several hundred donors and added high-resolution HLA genotyping to study TCR occurrence patterns. Rather than drawing on any new phenotypic data, the later analysis identified candidate immune exposures from TCR beta sequences and the way those sequences occurred across donors. An earlier analysis of fewer than 750 of the donors used high-throughput TCR beta sequencing to judge whether each TCR beta V gene segment behaved as functional or pseudogenic. Donor age, sex, ethnicity and CMV serostatus were compiled alongside the repertoire data. In a later genetic analysis, genome-wide SNP genotypes for about 65% of the 666 donors were used, and that subset was treated as a discovery cohort. Every repertoire in the discovery cohort had been generated on one and the same sequencing platform. HLA typing included class I and class II loci at four-digit resolution. Typing coverage varied by locus: about 620-630 donors for A, B, C, DRB1 and DQB1; around 560 for DQA1; about 600 for DPA1; approximately 490 for DPB1. Four to six DR-DQ haplotypes were handled as single units for association and clustering, since linkage in the cohort was strong. Among over 350 genotyped donors of the cohort, an average of around 240,000 unique TCR beta nucleotide sequences were sequenced per donor, around 18% of them non-productive.

Points the paper makes about the study in general: A cluster of highly shared sequence variants was judged likely to be a technical artifact of the sequencing pipeline. In a later analysis, most CMV-associated TCR beta chains were found to appear HLA-restricted, with HLA associations seemingly driven largely by CMV exposure. Roughly uniform sequencing depth across donors was assumed in presence/absence analyses, although this assumption may not hold. In a later analysis, the rate of TCR association differed among HLA loci, with DRB1 alleles having the most associated TCRs and HLA-C alleles having the fewest. A later analysis reported that several top co-occurrence clusters appeared linked to parvovirus B19, influenza, CMV and Epstein-Barr virus. In the study, about 150 TCR beta chains were listed as associated with cytomegalovirus. A further reported finding was that TCR beta sequences accurately predicted the HLA-A and HLA-B alleles for most subjects in the first cohort. Correlated functional status among segregating V segments might reflect linkage disequilibrium, but an unknown experimental factor could not be ruled out. When HLA alleles, especially DR and DQ, strongly co-occurred, TCR associations were difficult to assign to individual alleles. This cohort had only TCR beta chains sequenced, and the lack of alpha or paired-chain data limited which features could be detected. A later genetic analysis associated a missense DCLRE1C variant with V-gene and J-gene trimming of TCR beta chains, and an independent cohort replicated the association. The classifier was reported to diagnose cytomegalovirus status with high specificity and sensitivity in both the original and validation cohorts. In vitro tests confirmed that a few of the cytomegalovirus-associated TCR beta chains recognize cytomegalovirus antigens. The earlier analysis of about 600 of the donors excluded 15 to 20 rarely observed V segments, including chromosome 9 orphons, because counts were too low. In an earlier analysis of under 600 of the donors, most TCR beta V segments were observed in productive rearrangements about 87% or about 30% of the time, broadly matching IMGT annotations. According to the authors, the approach could potentially be generalized to other disease states and immunological phenotypes. Because HLA typing was unavailable for some donors at each locus, only the typed subset was used in association tests. Compared with the approximately 710-donor mean, donors in an Asian-associated ancestry cluster had fewer N-insertions in productive TCRs, according to a later genetic analysis. Because the 87-base-pair reads could not distinguish some IMGT-functional V segments, including TRBV6-2 and TRBV6-3, those segments were excluded. At a false discovery rate of 0.05, a later analysis linked around 17,000 TCR beta sequences to specific HLA alleles. In a later analysis, HLA-associated TCR beta chains showed more clonal expansion and lower generation probabilities than non-associated chains that were equally common. Immune exposure information for the cohort was limited to CMV serostatus. Most TCR sequences were observed very rarely across donors, whereas some public TCRs were present in many individuals.

The library was produced with the immunoSEQ multiplex PCR assay. For the multiplex PCR, a mixture combining 60 forward primers for TCR Vbeta segments and 13 reverse primers for TCR Jbeta segments was used. A multiplex PCR assay on genomic DNA amplified the CDR3 region of rearranged TCR beta genes. Amplified TCR beta libraries were sequenced as 87-base-pair reads on the Illumina HiSeq System. The authors' analysis ran thus. A later analysis tallied roughly 80 million unique TCR beta chains across the 666 repertoires, and about 10 million of those chains were shared by two or more donors. Raw reads were error-corrected and collapsed into unique sequences by a nearest-neighbor algorithm in which closely related sequences were merged to remove PCR and sequencing errors. To assign V, D and J gene segments, CDR3 sequences were aligned to IMGT reference sequences. Each retained sequence needed at least a six-nucleotide match to both a V gene segment and a J gene segment. Rearrangements were classified as productive when the CDR3 lacked stop codons and remained in frame with V and J, and all other rearrangements were classified as non-productive. Following IMGT convention, CDR3 was defined as the stretch from the second conserved V-encoded cysteine up to the conserved J-encoded phenylalanine. Sequences without an unambiguous match to a single V gene segment were excluded from the earlier analysis of 450 to 750 of the donors. An earlier analysis of approximately 590 of the donors called V segments functional above 56.7% productive rearrangements and segregating when the between-donor standard deviation exceeded 5%. A statistical classification framework was built to diagnose cytomegalovirus status from the catalog of TCR beta chain sequences. In a later analysis, TCR nucleotide sequences were compared against IMGT/GENE-DB human TR gene sequences so that V and J genes could be assigned. In a later analysis, CDR3 sequences and most-parsimonious VDJ recombination scenarios were assigned using the TCRdist pipeline. In a later analysis, each TCR beta chain was defined by its CDR3 amino acid sequence together with its V-gene family, and reads without a unique V-gene family were excluded. In a later analysis, fewer than 600 highly shared, low-generation-probability nucleotide sequences were removed to address suspected cross-contamination and a sequencing artifact. In a later analysis, a clonal expansion index for each public chain was calculated from normalized within-repertoire ranks of inferred template counts. In a later analysis, generation probabilities were computed using a VDJ recombination model fitted to out-of-frame rearrangements, and the results were checked against IGoR. In a later analysis, TCR-TCR, TCR-HLA and TCR-CMV co-occurrence was scored with hypergeometric tests, and a repertoire-size bias correction was applied to TCR pairs. A later analysis estimated false discovery rates by permuting HLA or CMV assignments 20 times. In a later analysis, co-occurring TCRs were grouped using DBSCAN, with TCRdist sequence similarity added in when clustering inside HLA-allele-positive subsets. For co-occurrence clustering, repertoires with fewer than 30,000 or more than 120,000 public chains were excluded, along with five repertoires with anomalous nucleotide sharing. Imported from immuneACCESS, the table was reduced by TCRdb to in-frame sequences with V and J called. These copies leave out some clones; in studies compared against another copy, an unresolved V gene accounts for under half, and the cause of the remainder is not known. V, J and clone size are taken as reported in that table, and D and trimming were inferred from the DNA itself. The sample contains about 240,000 clones, 81% of them found a single time. The ten largest clones add up to roughly 7.4% of the sample.

The germline V gene provides CDR1 SNHLY and CDR2 FYNNEI. The CDR3, cysteine through phenylalanine, is 13 amino acids long. CDR3 DNA is the only sequence kept; it has 39 bases, read in frame from the first base. Germline trimming amounts to 7 bases on V and 9 bases on J, with 9 as the count of junction bases outside the gene matches. The cohort was made up of hundreds of healthy bone marrow donors. Cohort members were all nominally healthy when sampled, although unrecorded immune exposures were likely present. The donor tested CMV seropositive, placing the donor among the roughly 270 seropositive members of the cohort. A peripheral blood sample was provided by each donor, and peripheral blood mononuclear cells were used for TCR beta sequencing. The Qiagen DNeasy Blood Extraction Kit was used to extract genomic DNA from the blood cell samples.

The rearrangement joined TRBV2 to TRBJ2-1; TRBD2 agrees with 7 junctional bases. The TCR was taken from a woman between 55 and 75 years old in good health and CMV-seropositive. The sample taken for sequencing was PBMCs. At the DNA level, the sequence is TGTGCCAGCACCGTAGGACTAGGAAGTGAGCAGTTCTTC. Translated, this is CASTVGLGSEQFF.